These 5 T cell receptor beta chains originate from one sample sequenced in a study of blood T cell repertoires in COVID-19. Sequencing used immunoSEQ multiplex PCR; TCRdb keeps in-frame clones, though not all of them. The table lists just under 85,000 clones, 85% to 90% of them singletons, with approximately 8% in the top ten. Source material: peripheral blood. The receptors derive from an older man with active or convalescent COVID-19.

The V gene is TRBV5-4, the J gene TRBJ2-2, with a possible D match to TRBD1 (6 bases). The CDR3 has 14 residues. V lost 7 bases and J lost 0, with 10 bases in between. CDR1 is SGHNT, CDR2 YYREEE, per germline (reference sequence). The CDR3 loop reads CASGTLANTGELFF. The CDR3 DNA reads as TGTGCCAGCGGGACACTCGCGAACACCGGGGAGCTGTTTTTT.

V usage is TRBV9 and J usage is TRBJ1-1; maybe TRBD1 (5 bases). Germline V gene data show CDR1 as SGDLS and CDR2 as YYNGEE. This CDR3 has 15 residues. Deletions cut 2 bases from V and 0 bases from J, with 11 bases between. CDR3 in DNA: TGTGCCAGCAGCGTGGGACTTGGTGTGAACACTGAAGCTTTCTTT. Protein: CASSVGLGVNTEAFF. The whole variable domain, filled in from reference TRBV9 and TRBJ1-1, reads DSGVTQTPKHLITATGQRVTLRCSPRSGDLSVYWYQQSLDQGLQFLIQYYNGEERAKGNILERFSAQQFPDLHSELNLSSLELGDSALYFCASSVGLGVNTEAFFGQGTRLTVV.

The chain recombines TRBV5-1 with TRBJ1-4; 10 nucleotides line up with TRBD1. V lost 3 bases to trimming and J lost 6 bases; unmatched junction nucleotides: 5. This CDR3 is built from 15 residues. CDR1 and CDR2 from the germline V gene are SGHRS and YFSETQ. The CDR3 coding sequence is TGCGCCAGCAGCTGGACAGGGGGGACTGATGAAAAACTGTTTTTT. Protein sequence: CASSWTGGTDEKLFF.

This clone appeared a few times. V is TRBV18 and J is TRBJ2-6; D might be TRBD2 (5 bases). Germline assignment: CDR1 KGHSH and CDR2 LQKENI. The CDR3 is made up of 16 amino acids. V was pared by 6 bases and J by 0 bases, with 12 bases between. CDR3 nucleotides: TGTGCCAGCTCGGAGGCGTACAGCTCTGGGGCCAACGTCCTGACTTTC. It codes for CASSEAYSSGANVLTF.

The chain uses TRBV11-2 and TRBJ2-2; D unclear. The CDR3 covers 13 residues. V was shortened by 2 bases and J by 6 bases, with 7 bases between the two germline ends. Germline V gene sequence: CDR1 SGHAT, CDR2 FQNNGV. CDR3 in DNA: TGTGCCAGCAGCTTATCCAGGTCCGGGGAGCTGTTTTTT. Translation: CASSLSRSGELFF.